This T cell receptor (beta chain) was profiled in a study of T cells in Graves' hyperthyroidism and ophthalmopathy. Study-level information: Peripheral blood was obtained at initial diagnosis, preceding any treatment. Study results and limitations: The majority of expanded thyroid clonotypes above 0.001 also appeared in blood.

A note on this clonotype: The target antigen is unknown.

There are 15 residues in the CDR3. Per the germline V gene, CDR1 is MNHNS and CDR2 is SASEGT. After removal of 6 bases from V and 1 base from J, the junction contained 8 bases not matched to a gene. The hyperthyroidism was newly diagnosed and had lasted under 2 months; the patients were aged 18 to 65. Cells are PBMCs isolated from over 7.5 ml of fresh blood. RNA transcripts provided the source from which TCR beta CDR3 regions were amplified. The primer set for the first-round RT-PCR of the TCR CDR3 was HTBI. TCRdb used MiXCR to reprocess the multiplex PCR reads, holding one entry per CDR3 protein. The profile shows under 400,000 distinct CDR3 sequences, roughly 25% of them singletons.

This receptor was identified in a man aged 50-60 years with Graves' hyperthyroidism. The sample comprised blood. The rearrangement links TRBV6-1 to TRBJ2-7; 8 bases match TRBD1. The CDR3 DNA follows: TGTGCCAGCAGCCCCCGGGACAGGCCTTCCTACGAGCAGTACTTC. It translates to CASSPRDRPSYEQYF.